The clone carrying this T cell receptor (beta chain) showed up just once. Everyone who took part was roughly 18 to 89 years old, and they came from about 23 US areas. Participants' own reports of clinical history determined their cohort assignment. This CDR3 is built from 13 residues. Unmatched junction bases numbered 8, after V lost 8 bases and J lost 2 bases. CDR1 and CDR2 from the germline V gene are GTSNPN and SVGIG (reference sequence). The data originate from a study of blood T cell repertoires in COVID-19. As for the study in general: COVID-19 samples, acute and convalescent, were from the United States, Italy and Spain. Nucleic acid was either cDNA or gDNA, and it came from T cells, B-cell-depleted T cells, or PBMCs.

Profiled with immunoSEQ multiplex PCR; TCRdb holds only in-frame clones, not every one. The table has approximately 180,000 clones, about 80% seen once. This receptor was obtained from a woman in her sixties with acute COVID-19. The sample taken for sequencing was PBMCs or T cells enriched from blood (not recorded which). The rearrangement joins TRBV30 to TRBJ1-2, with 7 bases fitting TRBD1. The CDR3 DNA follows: TGTGCCGCGACAGGGAGGCGGAACTATGGCTACACCTTC. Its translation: CAATGRRNYGYTF.